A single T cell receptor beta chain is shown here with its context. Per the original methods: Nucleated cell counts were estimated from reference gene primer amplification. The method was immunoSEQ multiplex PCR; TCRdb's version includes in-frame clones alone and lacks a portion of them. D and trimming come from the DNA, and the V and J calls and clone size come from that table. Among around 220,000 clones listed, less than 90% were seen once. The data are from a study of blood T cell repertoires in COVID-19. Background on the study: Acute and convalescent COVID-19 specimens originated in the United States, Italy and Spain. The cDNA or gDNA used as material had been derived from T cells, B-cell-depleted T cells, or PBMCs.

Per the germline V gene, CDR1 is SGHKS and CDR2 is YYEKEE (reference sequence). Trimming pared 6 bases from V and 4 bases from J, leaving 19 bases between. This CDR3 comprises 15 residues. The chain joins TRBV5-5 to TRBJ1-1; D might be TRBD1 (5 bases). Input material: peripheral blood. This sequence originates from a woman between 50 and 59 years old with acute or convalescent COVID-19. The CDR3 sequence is CASNHHDLGPTEAFF. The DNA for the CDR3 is TGTGCCAGCAACCACCACGACTTGGGGCCCACTGAAGCTTTCTTT.